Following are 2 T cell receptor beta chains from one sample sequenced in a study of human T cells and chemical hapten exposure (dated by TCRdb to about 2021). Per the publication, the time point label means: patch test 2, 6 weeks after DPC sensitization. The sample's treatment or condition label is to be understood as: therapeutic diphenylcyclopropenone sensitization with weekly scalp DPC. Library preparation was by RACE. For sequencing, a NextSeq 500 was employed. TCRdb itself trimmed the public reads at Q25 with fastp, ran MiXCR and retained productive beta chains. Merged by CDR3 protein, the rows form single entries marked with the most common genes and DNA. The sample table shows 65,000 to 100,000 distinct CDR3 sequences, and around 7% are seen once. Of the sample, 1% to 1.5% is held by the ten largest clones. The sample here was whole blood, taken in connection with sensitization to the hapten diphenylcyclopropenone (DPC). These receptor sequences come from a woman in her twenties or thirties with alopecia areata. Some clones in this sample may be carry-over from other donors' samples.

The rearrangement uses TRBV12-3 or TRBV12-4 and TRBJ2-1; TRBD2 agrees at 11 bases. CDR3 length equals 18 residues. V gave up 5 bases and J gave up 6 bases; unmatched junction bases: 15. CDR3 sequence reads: CASSLLTSGAPRSNEQFF. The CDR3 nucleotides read TGTGCCAGCAGTCTCCTGACTAGCGGGGCCCCGAGATCCAATGAGCAGTTCTTC.

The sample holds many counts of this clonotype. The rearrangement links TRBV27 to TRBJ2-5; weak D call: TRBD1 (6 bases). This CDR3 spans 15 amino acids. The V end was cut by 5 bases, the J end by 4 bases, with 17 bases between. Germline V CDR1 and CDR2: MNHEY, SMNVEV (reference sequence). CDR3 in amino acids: CASSAADRAPETQYF. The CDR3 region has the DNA TGTGCCAGCAGTGCGGCGGACAGAGCTCCAGAGACCCAGTACTTC.